Shown below are 12 T cell receptor beta chains from a single sample sequenced in a study of Ad26.COV2.S vaccination and SARS-CoV-2 variants. Treatment of the sample: some 20 received Ad26.COV2.S at low or high dose, single or two shots; a few received placebo; per-sample allocation not given. Samples came from day 63 after the first vaccine or placebo injection. TCRdb's table, derived via immunoSEQ multiplex PCR, lists solely in-frame clones and lacks some. The sample has around 400,000 clones, 83% seen once. The specimen was peripheral blood, collected in a trial of Ad26.COV2.S vaccine versus placebo. Receptors originate from a person aged 18-65 years who received the Ad26.COV2.S COVID-19 vaccine or a placebo.

This chain connects TRBV7-2 to TRBJ2-3; 9 bases line up with TRBD2. CDR3 length equals 16 residues. Germline assignment: CDR1 SGHTA and CDR2 FQGNSA. V shed 5 bases and J 7 bases; nucleotides not matched to a gene: 13. The CDR3 here is CASSPPAGGLPNTQYF. The CDR3 DNA follows: TGTGCCAGCAGCCCTCCAGCGGGGGGCCTCCCGAATACGCAGTATTTT.

V and J are TRBV7-2 and TRBJ2-3; D is unclear. Germline CDR1 reads SGHTA; CDR2 reads FQGNSA. V was trimmed by 5 bases and J by 1 base, leaving 10 bases between them. CDR3 size: 14 residues. CDR3 nucleotides: TGTGCCAGCAGCCAATTCCGGGGCACAGATACGCAGTATTTT. Residues: CASSQFRGTDTQYF.

In regard to this clone: Other DNA sequences from this sample encode an identical CDR3 as well. The chain couples TRBV12-3 or TRBV12-4 to TRBJ2-5, with a possible D match to TRBD2 (6 bases). CDR3 length equals 13 residues. V was pared by 6 bases and J by 2 bases, with 10 bases between. CDR3: CASSPRGQETQYF. As DNA, the CDR3 is TGTGCCAGCAGCCCCCGGGGGCAAGAGACCCAGTACTTC.

This clone came up a few times. The V call is TRBV3-1 (or the pseudogene TRBV3-2), the J call TRBJ2-5, with D maybe TRBD1 (6 bases). Trimming cost V 2 bases and J 5 bases, with 12 bases left between them. Germline loops: CDR1 LGHDT, CDR2 YNNKEL (reference sequence). This CDR3 region has 14 residues. The CDR3 sequence is CASSQTTGIETQYF. Written as DNA, the CDR3 is TGTGCCAGCAGCCAAACCACAGGGATTGAGACCCAGTACTTC.

The chain employs TRBV19 and TRBJ2-7, with TRBD1 as a possible D gene (6 bases). Germline-derived CDR1 and CDR2 are LNHDA and SQIVND (reference sequence). The CDR3 totals 17 residues. V shed 3 bases and J shed 5 bases, with 23 bases lying between them. The CDR3 DNA reads as TGTGCCAGTAGTATTGGGGCGAACAGGGAAGGGGTCGACGAGCAGTACTTC. The encoded protein is CASSIGANREGVDEQYF.

The genes are TRBV4-3 and TRBJ2-7, with TRBD2 matching over 9 bases. The germline gives CDR1 LGHNA, CDR2 YSLEER. This CDR3 has 16 amino acids. The junction had 11 bases not matched to a gene; V was cut back by 4 bases and J by 4 bases. CDR3 DNA: TGCGCCAGCAGCCGGACCTGGGCGGGGGGGCGATACGAGCAGTACTTC. It yields the protein CASSRTWAGGRYEQYF.

The chain's CDR3 is CASSYAGQGNTIYF. The CDR3 coding sequence is TGTGCCAGCAGTTACGCGGGACAGGGAAACACCATATATTTT. J is TRBJ1-3 and V is TRBV6-5, with 7 bases lining up with TRBD1. Germline V gene sequence: CDR1 MNHEY, CDR2 SVGAGI. J gave up 4 bases and V 2 bases, and 2 bases lay outside the gene matches. CDR3 length equals 14 residues.

Only one count was recorded for this clone. The rearrangement joins TRBV2 to TRBJ1-4, with no clear D. CDR1 is SNHLY, CDR2 FYNNEI, per germline. This CDR3 has 14 amino acids. Trimming pared 6 bases from V and 0 bases from J, leaving 8 bases between. CDR3: CASSFVTTNEKLFF. The CDR3 region has the DNA TGTGCCAGCAGCTTCGTTACAACTAATGAAAAACTGTTTTTT.

The genes are TRBV10-3 and TRBJ1-4; 7 bases agree with TRBD1. From germline, CDR1 is ENHRY and CDR2 SYGVKD. V shed 5 bases, J shed 8 bases, and the junction held 5 bases outside the gene matches. The CDR3 length is 13 residues. The CDR3 here is CAISHGTEEKLFF. The CDR3 DNA is TGTGCCATCAGTCACGGGACAGAGGAAAAACTGTTTTTT.

The rearrangement uses TRBV10-3 and TRBJ2-7; 8 bases match TRBD1. Trimming at V came to 4 bases and at J to 6 bases, leaving 11 bases not matched to a gene. This CDR3 has 15 residues. Germline V CDR1 and CDR2: ENHRY, SYGVKD. CDR3 region: CAISVRTGYLREQYF. CDR3 sequence (DNA): TGTGCCATCAGTGTCCGGACAGGGTATTTGCGCGAGCAGTACTTC.

The genes are TRBV12-3 or TRBV12-4 and TRBJ2-7; a possible D gene is TRBD1 (5 bases). Trimming took off 3 bases at V and 2 bases at J, with 8 bases between the two ends. The CDR3 is 13 amino acids. The CDR3: CASSFSRAYEQYF. The DNA of the CDR3 is TGTGCCAGCAGTTTTTCCAGGGCCTACGAGCAGTACTTC.

The chain joins TRBV7-2 to TRBJ1-1; a weak D match, TRBD1 (5 bases). Germline V lookup: CDR1 SGHTA, CDR2 FQGNSA. V was pared by 1 base and J by 4 bases, with 13 bases between. This CDR3 contains 15 residues. This chain's CDR3 is CASSLGGGVGTEAFF. Written as DNA, the CDR3 is TGTGCCAGCAGCTTAGGGGGAGGGGTGGGCACTGAAGCTTTCTTT.